Below are 15 T cell receptor beta chains sequenced from a single sample in a study of cytomegalovirus exposure and HLA in healthy donors. Produced via immunoSEQ multiplex PCR; TCRdb's table is partial and in-frame only. The sample has tens of thousands of clones; approximately 90% are singletons. Material for sequencing was PBMCs. The receptor source for this set is a woman aged 18-35 years in good health and CMV-seropositive.

This rearrangement joins TRBV30 to TRBJ2-5, with 7 nucleotides matching TRBD2. The CDR3 extends over 13 amino acids. Germline lookup yields CDR1 GTSNPN and CDR2 SVGIG (reference sequence). J was trimmed by 9 bases and V by 1 base; bases with no gene match: 8. CDR3 bases: TGTGCCTGGAGTGGGGGGGGGTTTGGTTCCCAGTACTTC. Translation: CAWSGGGFGSQYF.

The CDR3 reads CASSSGSTDTQYF. The DNA for the CDR3 is TGTGCCAGCAGCTCCGGTAGCACAGATACGCAGTATTTT. The V call is TRBV5-6, the J call TRBJ2-3, with no clear D. The CDR3 extends over 13 amino acids. The germline V gene encodes CDR1 SGHDT and CDR2 YYEEEE. V lost 3 bases and J lost 0, with 5 bases in between.

This clone has more than one count but fewer than ten. This sequence joins TRBV2 and TRBJ2-7; D call uncertain. Trimming left V 1 base short and J 3 bases short, with 4 bases between. The CDR3 runs 12 residues. Germline V gives CDR1 SNHLY, CDR2 FYNNEI. The CDR3, as DNA: TGTGCCAGCAGTGAAGTATTCTACGAGCAGTACTTC. This gives the protein CASSEVFYEQYF.

The chain employs TRBV28 and TRBJ1-1; D is unresolved. Trimming stripped 4 bases from V and 0 bases from J, with 6 bases between. The CDR3 consists of 13 residues. Germline V CDR1 and CDR2: MDHEN, SYDVKM. In DNA, the CDR3 is TGTGCCAGCAGTTCGAGTATGAACACTGAAGCTTTCTTT. Its translation: CASSSSMNTEAFF.

The chain employs TRBV28 and TRBJ1-1, with no clear D. The CDR3 length is 14 residues. The ends were cut back, 4 bases at V and 3 bases at J, with 12 bases in the middle. Germline CDR1 is MDHEN and CDR2 is SYDVKM. The CDR3 spells CASSSLRVDTEAFF. The CDR3 bases are TGTGCCAGCAGTTCCCTGAGGGTGGACACTGAAGCTTTCTTT.

The V gene is TRBV9, the J gene TRBJ2-3, with D perhaps TRBD2 (5 bases). The CDR3 has 14 amino acids. Trimming shortened V by 3 bases and J by 1 base, and 9 bases separated the two germline ends. Germline V gene lookup returns CDR1 SGDLS and CDR2 YYNGEE. DNA for the CDR3: TGTGCCAGCAGCGGCGGGTGGGGCACAGATACGCAGTATTTT. This translates into CASSGGWGTDTQYF.

CDR3: CASSQVAGEGSEKLFF. The CDR3 DNA follows: TGTGCCAGCAGCCAAGTGGCAGGGGAGGGGAGTGAAAAACTGTTTTTT. This rearrangement joins TRBV4-2 to TRBJ1-4; TRBD1 is a possible D gene (6 bases). V was trimmed by 1 base and J by 7 bases, leaving 16 bases between them. CDR1 and CDR2 (germline): LGHNA, YNFKEQ. This CDR3 comprises 16 residues.

This clone was seen a single time. This chain uses TRBV19 with TRBJ2-5; 12 bases match TRBD2. The CDR3 length is 14 residues. Germline-derived CDR1 and CDR2 are LNHDA and SQIVND (reference sequence). V shed 7 bases and J 3 bases; nucleotides not matched to a gene: 3. The CDR3, as DNA: TGTGCCAGTAAATCTAGCGGGAGGGAAGAGACCCAGTACTTC. Protein product: CASKSSGREETQYF.

The chain couples TRBV25-1 to TRBJ2-1; perhaps TRBD1 as D (5 bases). Deletions cut 3 bases from V and 4 bases from J, with 13 bases between. The germline gives CDR1 MGHDK, CDR2 SYGVNS. The CDR3 totals 15 residues. The CDR3 DNA reads TGTGCCAGCAGTGATGTAGGGGTATTATACAATGAGCAGTTCTTC. Protein sequence: CASSDVGVLYNEQFF.

The chain carries TRBV6-4 and TRBJ2-3; 16 positions match TRBD2. Germline CDR1 is MRHNA and CDR2 is SNTAGT. Germline trimming cut 3 bases from V and 4 bases from J; bases unmatched to any gene: 4. CDR3 length: 17 amino acids. The CDR3 DNA is TGTGCCAGCAGTGAAGGGACTAGCGGGGGGGCCGCAGATACGCAGTATTTT. This translates into CASSEGTSGGAADTQYF.

The chain links TRBV28 to TRBJ2-2, with 11 bases fitting TRBD2. With 6 bases clipped from V and 2 bases from J, the junction kept 5 bases outside the gene matches. The germline gives CDR1 MDHEN, CDR2 SYDVKM. The CDR3 is 16 amino acids. For the CDR3, the DNA is TGTGCCAGCAGCCCCGGGACTAGCGGCAACACCGGGGAGCTGTTTTTT. This gives the protein CASSPGTSGNTGELFF.

V usage is TRBV4-2 and J usage is TRBJ1-4; D is unclear. The germline CDR1 and CDR2 sequences are LGHNA and YNFKEQ. The CDR3 extends over 18 amino acids. V was pared by 0 bases and J by 0 bases, with 14 bases between. The CDR3 region is CASSQDLPRGTTNEKLFF. DNA for the CDR3: TGTGCCAGCAGCCAAGACCTCCCCCGGGGAACAACTAATGAAAAACTGTTTTTT.

This sequence joins TRBV4-1 and TRBJ2-5; no definite D call. The CDR3 extends over 15 amino acids. Germline V gene data show CDR1 as MGHRA and CDR2 as YSYEKL. V was shortened by 0 bases and J by 2 bases, with 10 bases between the two germline ends. The CDR3 loop is CASSQDGVSQETQYF. The CDR3 DNA follows: TGCGCCAGCAGCCAAGATGGAGTCTCTCAAGAGACCCAGTACTTC.

V gene TRBV6-5 combines with J gene TRBJ1-1; maybe TRBD1 (5 bases). The CDR3 sequence is 16 residues long. CDR1 and CDR2 (germline): MNHEY, SVGAGI. The V end was cut by 2 bases, the J end by 5 bases, with 18 bases between. The CDR3 is CASSYLRQGGWTEAFF. DNA for the CDR3: TGTGCCAGCAGTTACCTCCGCCAGGGAGGGTGGACTGAAGCTTTCTTT.

The rearrangement joins TRBV4-3 to TRBJ1-1, with D possibly matching TRBD1 (5 bases). Germline values: CDR1 LGHNA, CDR2 YSLEER. This CDR3 has 14 amino acids. Trimming cost V 2 bases and J 4 bases, with 11 bases left between them. CDR3 DNA: TGCGCCAGCAGCCAAAGGCGGGGGGGCACTGAAGCTTTCTTT. It specifies CASSQRRGGTEAFF.